This T cell receptor beta chain is drawn from a study of T cells after yellow fever vaccination. The study, taken as a whole, reports: The bulk population could contribute abundant contaminating clonotypes to FACS-sorted repertoires.

This clonotype was picked up a small number of times. Its matching antigen is unknown. The germline CDR1 and CDR2 sequences are SGHRS and YFSETQ. The CDR3 covers 13 residues. V was pared by 3 bases and J by 6 bases, with 10 bases between. TCRdb itself ran the 5' RACE reads through MiXCR, one entry per CDR3 protein. The table includes 200,000 to 300,000 distinct CDR3 sequences, about 3.7% detected once. This specimen was PBMCs, taken 15 days after the yellow fever booster vaccination. The TCR comes from a man aged 18-30 years who received the YFV17D yellow fever vaccine. The gene calls are TRBV5-1 and TRBJ2-1; D not certain. The CDR3 reads CASSWAVGNEQFF. CDR3 nucleotides: TGCGCCAGCAGCTGGGCGGTAGGCAATGAGCAGTTCTTC. The full variable domain, in which reference TRBV5-1 and TRBJ2-1 provide the parts outside the CDR3, is KAGVTQTPRYLIKTRGQQVTLSCSPISGHRSVSWYQQTPGQGLQFLFEYFSETQRNKGNFPGRFSGRQFSNSRSEMNVSTLELGDSALYLCASSWAVGNEQFFGPGTRLTVL.